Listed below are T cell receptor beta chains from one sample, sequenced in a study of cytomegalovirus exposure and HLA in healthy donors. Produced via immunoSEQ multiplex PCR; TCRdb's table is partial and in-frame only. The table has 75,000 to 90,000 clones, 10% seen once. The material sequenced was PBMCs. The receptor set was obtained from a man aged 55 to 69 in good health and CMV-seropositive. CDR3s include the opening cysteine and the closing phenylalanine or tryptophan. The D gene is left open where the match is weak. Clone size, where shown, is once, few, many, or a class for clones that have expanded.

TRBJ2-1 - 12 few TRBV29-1 TGCAGCGTTGTCAGGACATCTAATGAGCAGTTCTTC CSVVRTSNEQFF
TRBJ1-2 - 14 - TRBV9 TGTGCCAGCAGCCCAGAGACAGCTAACTATGGCTACACCTTC CASSPETANYGYTF
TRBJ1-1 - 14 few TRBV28 TGTGCCAGCAGTGAGGACGGGACTGGGATGGGCGCTTTCTTT CASSEDGTGMGAFF
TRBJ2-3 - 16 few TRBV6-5 TGTGCCAGCAGTTACTCGACAGTTCCTTCCACAGATACGCAGTATTTT CASSYSTVPSTDTQYF
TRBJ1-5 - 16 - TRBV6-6 TGTGCCAGCAGTCCAACCCGGACAGCTTTGAGGCAGCCCCAGCATTTT CASSPTRTALRQPQHF
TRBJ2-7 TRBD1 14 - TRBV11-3 TGTGCCAGCAGCCGGACAGGGATCTCTCCCGAGCAGTACTTC CASSRTGISPEQYF
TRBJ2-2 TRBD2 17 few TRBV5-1 TGCGCCAGCAGCCTTCGGACTAGCGCCTCGAACACCGGGGAGCTGTTTTTT CASSLRTSASNTGELFF
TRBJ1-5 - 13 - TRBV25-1 TGTGCCAGCAGTGCGGGTTTAGGTCAGCCCCAGCATTTT CASSAGLGQPQHF
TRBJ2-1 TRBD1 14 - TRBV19 TGTGCCAGTACGTTGGGGGACAGGTACAATGAGCAGTTCTTC CASTLGDRYNEQFF
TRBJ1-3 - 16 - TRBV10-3 TGTGCCATCAGCCCCCAAAGCCCAGGTTCTGGAAACACCATATATTTT CAISPQSPGSGNTIYF
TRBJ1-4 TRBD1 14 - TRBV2 TGTGCCAGCTGTGCCGGGACAGAGACAGAAAAACTGTTTTTT CASCAGTETEKLFF
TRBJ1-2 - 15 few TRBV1 TGCACCAGCAGCCAAGGTGGAGGGGGCAGCTATGGCTACACCTTC CTSSQGGGGSYGYTF
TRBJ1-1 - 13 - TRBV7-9 TGTGCCAGCAGCATTACAGGGAACACTGAAGCTTTCTTT CASSITGNTEAFF
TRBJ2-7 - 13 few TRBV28 TGTGCCAGCAGAGCCCAGTGGCAGGACGAGCAGTACTTC CASRAQWQDEQYF
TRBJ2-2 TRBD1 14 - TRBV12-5 TGTGCTAGTGGTTTGGGACAGGGGGCCGGGGAGCTGTTTTTT CASGLGQGAGELFF
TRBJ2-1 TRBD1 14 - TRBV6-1 TGTGCCAGCACCCCGGGACAGGGTTTTAATGAGCAGTTCTTC CASTPGQGFNEQFF
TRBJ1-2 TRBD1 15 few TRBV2 TGTGCCAGCAGTGAAATCGGACAGGGGAGGTATGGCTACACCTTC CASSEIGQGRYGYTF
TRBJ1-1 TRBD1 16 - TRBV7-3 TGTGCCAGCGGCCGAGGGGGGACAGGGTTGAACACTGAAGCTTTCTTT CASGRGGTGLNTEAFF
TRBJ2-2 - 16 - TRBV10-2 TGCGCCAGCAGTGAGGGCCCCTCCTGGAGCACCGGGGAGCTGTTTTTT CASSEGPSWSTGELFF
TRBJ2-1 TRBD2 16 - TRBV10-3 TGTGCCATCAGTGATCCAGGGACTAGCGGGAGCGGTGAGCAGTTCTTC CAISDPGTSGSGEQFF
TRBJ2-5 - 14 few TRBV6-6 TGTGCCAGCAGATACTCGGACAGCCAAGAGACCCAGTACTTC CASRYSDSQETQYF
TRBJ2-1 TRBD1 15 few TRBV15 TGTGCCACCCCCGGTGGGGACAGCTGGGACAATGAGCAGTTCTTC CATPGGDSWDNEQFF
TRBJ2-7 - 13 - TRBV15 TGTGCCACCAGCAGACCCGGTCCCTACGAGCAGTACTTC CATSRPGPYEQYF
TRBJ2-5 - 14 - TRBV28 TGTGCCAGCAGTTTAGACAGGTCCCAAGAGACCCAGTACTTC CASSLDRSQETQYF
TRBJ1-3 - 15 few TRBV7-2 TGTGCCAGCAGCTTAGCCCGGACAGTCGGAAACACCATATATTTT CASSLARTVGNTIYF
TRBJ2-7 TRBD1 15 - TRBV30 TGTGCCTGGAGTCCCCCCGGGACAGGGACCTACGAGCAGTACTTC CAWSPPGTGTYEQYF
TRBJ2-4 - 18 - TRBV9 TGTGCCAGCAGCGTCTACCCTTCCGAGGAGGGGGCCAAAAACATTCAGTACTTC CASSVYPSEEGAKNIQYF
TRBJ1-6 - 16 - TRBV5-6 TGTACCAGCAGCCTAGGTGGTAGCTCCTATAATTCACCCCTCCACTTT CTSSLGGSSYNSPLHF
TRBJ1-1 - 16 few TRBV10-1 TGCGCCAGCAGCCCAACATTGACTGCTTTGAACACTGAAGCTTTCTTT CASSPTLTALNTEAFF
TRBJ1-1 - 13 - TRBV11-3 TGTGCCAGCAGCTTCGGGTTGAACACTGAAGCTTTCTTT CASSFGLNTEAFF
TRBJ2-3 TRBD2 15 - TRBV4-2 TGTGCCAGCAGCCAAGAAATAATGGCGGGGGGAACGCAGTATTTT CASSQEIMAGGTQYF
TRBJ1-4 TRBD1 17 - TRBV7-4 TGTGCCAGCAGCCAACACCGGGACAGGTGCTTTAATGAAAAACTGTTTTTT CASSQHRDRCFNEKLFF
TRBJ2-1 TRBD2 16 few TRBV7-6 TGTGCCAGCAGCAACCTCGGGACTAGCGGGAGCAATGAGCAGTTCTTC CASSNLGTSGSNEQFF
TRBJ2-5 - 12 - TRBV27 TGTGCCAGCAGCCCGTCTCGGGAGACCCAGTACTTC CASSPSRETQYF
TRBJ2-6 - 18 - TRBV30 TGTGCTTTCTCAAAAAGGAGAGTGGATTATTCTGGGGCCAACGTCCTGACTTTC CAFSKRRVDYSGANVLTF
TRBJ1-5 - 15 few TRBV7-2 TGTGCCAGCAGCTGGGCTTCGGGGAGCAATCAGCCCCAGCATTTT CASSWASGSNQPQHF
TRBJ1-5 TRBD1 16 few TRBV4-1 TGCGCCAGCAGCCAAGGTTCAGGGGGCTCGAATCAGCCCCAGCATTTT CASSQGSGGSNQPQHF
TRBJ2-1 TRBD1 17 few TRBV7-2 TGTGCCAGCAGCCTCCAACAGGGGTCCAGCTCCTACAATGAGCAGTTCTTC CASSLQQGSSSYNEQFF
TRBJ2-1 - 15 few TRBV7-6 TGTGCCAGCAGCTTAGGCGGGGACCCCTACAATGAGCAGTTCTTC CASSLGGDPYNEQFF
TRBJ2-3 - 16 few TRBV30 TGTGCCTGGAGTATCTCCCCCCGGAGGGTGGGGGATACGCAGTATTTT CAWSISPRRVGDTQYF
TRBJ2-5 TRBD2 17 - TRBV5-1 TGCGCCAGCAGCTTGGAAGGTCTAGCGGGGGGGCCAGGGACCCAGTACTTC CASSLEGLAGGPGTQYF
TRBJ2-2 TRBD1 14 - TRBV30 TGTGCGGCAGGGGGCGCGGGGAACACCGGGGAGCTGTTTTTT CAAGGAGNTGELFF
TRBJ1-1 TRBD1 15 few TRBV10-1 TGCGCCAGCACCGGGACAGGGGGCGGACGTCCTGAAGCTTTCTTT CASTGTGGGRPEAFF
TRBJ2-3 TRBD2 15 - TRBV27 TGTGCCAGCAGATCCCTAGCGGGGGGCCTGGATACGCAGTATTTT CASRSLAGGLDTQYF
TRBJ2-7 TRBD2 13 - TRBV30 TGTGCCTGGAGTGTGGCGGGAGCGAGAGAGCAGTACTTC CAWSVAGAREQYF
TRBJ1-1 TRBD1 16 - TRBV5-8 TGTGCCAGCAGCTTCCGGGACAGGGCGAGTAGGACTGAAGCTTTCTTT CASSFRDRASRTEAFF
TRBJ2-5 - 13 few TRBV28 TGTGCCAGCGGTTCTGGGGGCCAGGAGACCCAGTACTTC CASGSGGQETQYF
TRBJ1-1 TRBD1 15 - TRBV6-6 TGTGCCAGCAGTTACCCCGGACAGGGCTACACTGAAGCTTTCTTT CASSYPGQGYTEAFF
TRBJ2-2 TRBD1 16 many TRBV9 TGTGCCAGCAGCCCTTCCGGGACAGGGGTCACCGGGGAGCTGTTTTTT CASSPSGTGVTGELFF
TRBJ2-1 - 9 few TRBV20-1 TGCAGTGTTTCGGGGGATCAGTTCTTC CSVSGDQFF
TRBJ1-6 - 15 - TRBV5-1 TGCGCCAGCAGCTTGGACAGGCCCCCAAATTCACCCCTCCACTTT CASSLDRPPNSPLHF
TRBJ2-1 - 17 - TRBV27 TGTGCCAGCAGTCCACGTACAGGGTCCAGCTCCTACAATGAGCAGTTCTTC CASSPRTGSSSYNEQFF
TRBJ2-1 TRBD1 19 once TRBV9 TGTGCCAGCAGCCCACGTCCGGGACAGGGGCCCAGCTCCTACAATGAGCAGTTCTTC CASSPRPGQGPSSYNEQFF
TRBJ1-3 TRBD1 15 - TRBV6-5 TGTGCCAGCAGCCCCAGGACAGGGGGCGGAAACACCATATATTTT CASSPRTGGGNTIYF
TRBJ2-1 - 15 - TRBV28 TGTGCCAGCAGCGTTATATTGGCGGTTTACAATGAGCAGTTCTTC CASSVILAVYNEQFF
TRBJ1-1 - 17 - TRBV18 TGTGCCAGCTCACCACCTGGCAGGCGAGATATGAACACTGAAGCTTTCTTT CASSPPGRRDMNTEAFF
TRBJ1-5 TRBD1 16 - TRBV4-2 TGTGCCAGCAGCCGTTCCGGGACAGGGAACGATCAGCCCCAGCATTTT CASSRSGTGNDQPQHF
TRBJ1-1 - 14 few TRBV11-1 TGTGCCAGCAGCCCGGGACGGGGGAACAGTGAAGCTTTCTTT CASSPGRGNSEAFF
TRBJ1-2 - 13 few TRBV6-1 TGTGCCAGCAGTGAAGACAGTAACTATGGCTACACCTTC CASSEDSNYGYTF
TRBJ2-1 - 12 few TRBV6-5 TGTGCCAGCAGTTCGGTCACCGATGAGCAGTTCTTC CASSSVTDEQFF